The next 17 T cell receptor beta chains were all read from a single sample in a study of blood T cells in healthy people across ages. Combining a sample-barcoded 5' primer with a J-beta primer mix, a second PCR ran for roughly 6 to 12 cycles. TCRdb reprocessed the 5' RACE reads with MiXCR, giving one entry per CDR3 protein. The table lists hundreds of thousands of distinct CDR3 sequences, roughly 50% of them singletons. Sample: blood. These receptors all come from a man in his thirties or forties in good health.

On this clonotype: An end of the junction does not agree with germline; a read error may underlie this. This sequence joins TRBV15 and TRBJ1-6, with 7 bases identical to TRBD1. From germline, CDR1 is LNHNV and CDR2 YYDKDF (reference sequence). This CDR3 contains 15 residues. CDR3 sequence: CATSIPGQYNSPLHF. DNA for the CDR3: TGTGCCACCAGCATTCCGGGACAGTATAATTCGCCCCTCCACTTT.

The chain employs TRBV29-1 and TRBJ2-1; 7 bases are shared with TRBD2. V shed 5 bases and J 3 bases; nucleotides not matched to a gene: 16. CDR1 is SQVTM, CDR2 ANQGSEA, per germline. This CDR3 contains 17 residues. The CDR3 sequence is CSVSPPTRSGNYNEQFF. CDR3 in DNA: TGCAGCGTTTCTCCTCCTACCCGGAGCGGGAACTACAATGAGCAGTTCTTC.

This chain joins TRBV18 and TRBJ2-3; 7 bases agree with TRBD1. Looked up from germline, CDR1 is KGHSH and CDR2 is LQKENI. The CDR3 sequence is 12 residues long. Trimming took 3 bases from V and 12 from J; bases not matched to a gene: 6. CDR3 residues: CASSPGTDPQYF. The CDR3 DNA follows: TGTGCCAGCTCACCGGGGACAGATCCTCAGTATTTT.

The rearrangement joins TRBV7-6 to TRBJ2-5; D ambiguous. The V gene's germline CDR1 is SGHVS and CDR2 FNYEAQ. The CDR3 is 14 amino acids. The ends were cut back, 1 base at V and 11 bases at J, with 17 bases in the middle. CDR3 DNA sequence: TGTGCCAGCAGCTTAGATAGGGTCCGAGGAGAGCAGTACTTC. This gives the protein CASSLDRVRGEQYF.

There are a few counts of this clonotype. CDR3 residues: CASSVSGGLVGEQYF. The DNA for the CDR3 is TGTGCCAGCAGCGTCTCGGGGGGCTTGGTCGGAGAGCAGTACTTC. The chain carries TRBV9 and TRBJ2-7, with D maybe TRBD2 (7 bases). The germline gives CDR1 SGDLS, CDR2 YYNGEE. Trimming removed 2 bases at V and 7 bases at J, with 19 bases between. The CDR3 runs to 15 residues.

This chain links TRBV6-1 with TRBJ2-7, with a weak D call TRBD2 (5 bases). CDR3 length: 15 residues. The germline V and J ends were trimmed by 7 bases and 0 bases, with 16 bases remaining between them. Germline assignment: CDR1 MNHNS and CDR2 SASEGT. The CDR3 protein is CASIPGGYGSYEQYF. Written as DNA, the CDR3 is TGTGCCAGCATCCCAGGAGGTTATGGCTCCTACGAGCAGTACTTC.

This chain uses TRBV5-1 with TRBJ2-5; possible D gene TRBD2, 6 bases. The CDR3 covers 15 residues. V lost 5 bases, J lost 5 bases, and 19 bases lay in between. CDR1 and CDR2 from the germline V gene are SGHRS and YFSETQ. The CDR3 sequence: CASRLDQLGGETQYF. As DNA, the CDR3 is TGCGCCAGCAGATTAGACCAGCTCGGAGGGGAGACCCAGTACTTC.

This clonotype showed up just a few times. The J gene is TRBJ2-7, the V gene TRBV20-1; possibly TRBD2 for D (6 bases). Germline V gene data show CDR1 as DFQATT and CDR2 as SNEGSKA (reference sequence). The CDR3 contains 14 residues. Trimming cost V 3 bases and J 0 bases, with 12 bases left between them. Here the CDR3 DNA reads TGCAGTGCTAGTTTAGGCGGGAACTCCTACGAGCAGTACTTC. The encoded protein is CSASLGGNSYEQYF.

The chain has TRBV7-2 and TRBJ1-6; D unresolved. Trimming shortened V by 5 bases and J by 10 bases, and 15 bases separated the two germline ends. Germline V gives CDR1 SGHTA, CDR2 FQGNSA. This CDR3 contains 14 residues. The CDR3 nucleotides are TGTACCAGCAGCCAGAGTCTGTCTGTATCACCCCTCCACTTT. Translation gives CTSSQSLSVSPLHF.

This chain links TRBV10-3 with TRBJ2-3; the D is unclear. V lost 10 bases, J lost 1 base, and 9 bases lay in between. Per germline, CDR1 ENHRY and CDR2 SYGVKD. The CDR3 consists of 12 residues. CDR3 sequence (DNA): TGTGCCACCGCTACTGGCACAGATACGCAGTATTTT. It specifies CATATGTDTQYF.

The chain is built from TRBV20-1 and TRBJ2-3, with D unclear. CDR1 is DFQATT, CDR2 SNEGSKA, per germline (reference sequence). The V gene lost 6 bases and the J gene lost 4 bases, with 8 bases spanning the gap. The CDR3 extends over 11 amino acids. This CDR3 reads CSALLADTQYF. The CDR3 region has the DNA TGCAGTGCCCTGCTTGCAGATACGCAGTATTTT.

The CDR3 DNA reads as TGCAGTGCTAGGACTCGGGGAGGTCGGGACGAGCAGTACTTC. As protein: CSARTRGGRDEQYF. The chain links TRBV20-1 to TRBJ2-7; D is perhaps TRBD2 (6 bases). Germline V lookup: CDR1 DFQATT, CDR2 SNEGSKA (reference sequence). The germline V and J ends were trimmed by 3 bases and 5 bases, with 17 bases remaining between them. CDR3 length: 14 residues.

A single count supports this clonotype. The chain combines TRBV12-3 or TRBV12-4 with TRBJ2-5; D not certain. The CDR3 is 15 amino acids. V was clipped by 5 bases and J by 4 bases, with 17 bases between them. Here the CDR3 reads CASSPGSSTPETQYF. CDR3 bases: TGTGCCAGCAGTCCTGGGTCTTCTACCCCAGAGACCCAGTACTTC.

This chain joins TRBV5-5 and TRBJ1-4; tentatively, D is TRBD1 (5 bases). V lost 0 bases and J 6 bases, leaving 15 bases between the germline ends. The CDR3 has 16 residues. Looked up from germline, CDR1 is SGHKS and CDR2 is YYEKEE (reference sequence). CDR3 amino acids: CASSLGHTGAHEKLFF. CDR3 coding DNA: TGTGCCAGCAGCTTGGGACATACCGGGGCGCATGAAAAACTGTTTTTT. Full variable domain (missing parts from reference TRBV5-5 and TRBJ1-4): DAGVTQSPTHLIKTRGQQVTLRCSPISGHKSVSWYQQVLGQGPQFIFQYYEKEERGRGNFPDRFSARQFPNYSSELNVNALLLGDSALYLCASSLGHTGAHEKLFFGSGTQLSVL.

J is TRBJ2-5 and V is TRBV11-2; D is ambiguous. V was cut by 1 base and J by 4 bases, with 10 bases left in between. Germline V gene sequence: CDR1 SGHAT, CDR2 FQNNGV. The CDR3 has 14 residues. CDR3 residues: CASSLGVSGETQYF. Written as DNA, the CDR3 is TGTGCCAGCAGCTTAGGCGTATCGGGAGAGACCCAGTACTTC.

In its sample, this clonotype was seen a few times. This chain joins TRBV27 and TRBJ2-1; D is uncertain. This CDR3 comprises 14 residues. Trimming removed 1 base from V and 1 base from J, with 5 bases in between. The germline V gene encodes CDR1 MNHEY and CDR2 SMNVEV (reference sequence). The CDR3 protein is CASSLYGSYNEQFF. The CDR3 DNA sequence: TGTGCCAGCAGTTTATATGGGTCCTACAATGAGCAGTTCTTC.

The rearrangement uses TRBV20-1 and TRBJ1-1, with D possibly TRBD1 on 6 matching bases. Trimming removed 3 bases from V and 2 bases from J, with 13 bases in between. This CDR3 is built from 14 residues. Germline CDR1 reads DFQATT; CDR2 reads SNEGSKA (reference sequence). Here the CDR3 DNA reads TGCAGTGCTAGTCCGGACAGCTTCAACACTGAAGCTTTCTTT. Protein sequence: CSASPDSFNTEAFF.